The entry that follows covers one TCR beta chain sequence. The record originates from a study of Ad26.COV2.S vaccination and SARS-CoV-2 variants. Indicated treatment: about 20 received Ad26.COV2.S at low or high dose, single or two shots; 5 received placebo; per-sample allocation not given. The samples were gathered on day 63 after the first injection of vaccine or placebo. Germline V gives CDR1 MGHDK, CDR2 SYGVNS. The CDR3 runs 13 residues. Trimming removed 8 bases from V and 1 base from J; junction bases left unmatched: 3. Sequencing was performed with immunoSEQ multiplex PCR; in TCRdb, only in-frame clones are kept and a portion is missing. The sample contains roughly 500,000 clones, about 91% of which appear only once.

The TCR originated in a person aged 18 to 59 who received the Ad26.COV2.S COVID-19 vaccine or a placebo. This chain connects TRBV25-1 to TRBJ2-3; 7 bases agree with TRBD2. Source: peripheral blood, taken in a trial of Ad26.COV2.S vaccine versus placebo. The CDR3 region has the DNA TGTGCCAGCTCCGCGGGGGGCACAGATACGCAGTATTTT. Translated, it gives CASSAGGTDTQYF.